Listed below are T cell receptor beta chains from one sample, sequenced in a study of response to subunit inactivated influenza vaccine. TCRdb itself ran the RT-PCR reads through MiXCR, one entry per CDR3 protein. Altogether approximately 300,000 distinct CDR3 sequences are present, roughly 20% being singletons, with the ten largest covering 9% to 12%. The sequencing used PBMCs from blood, collected less than 22 months after vaccination. Every receptor here comes from a man aged 50 to 75 who received an inactivated influenza vaccine. The CDR3 runs from the conserved cysteine through the conserved F or W. Each record gives: D gene, V gene, clone size, J gene, CDR3 protein, CDR3 DNA. D genes are given only for firm matches. A row's size may be missing; if present it is once, few, many or a size class.

D gene: .
V gene: TRBV5-5
clone size: .
J gene: TRBJ2-3
CDR3 protein: CASSLWGGRSTDTQYF
CDR3 DNA: TGTGCCAGCAGCTTGTGGGGAGGCCGAAGCACAGATACGCAGTATTTT

D gene: TRBD1
V gene: TRBV6-1
clone size: .
J gene: TRBJ1-1
CDR3 protein: CASSEQQGRGYEAFF
CDR3 DNA: TGTGCCAGCAGTGAGCAACAGGGGCGGGGGTACGAAGCTTTCTTT

D gene: .
V gene: TRBV2
clone size: few
J gene: TRBJ1-4
CDR3 protein: CASRPGQLTTNEKLFF
CDR3 DNA: TGTGCCAGCAGACCCGGACAGTTAACAACTAATGAAAAACTGTTTTTT

D gene: TRBD1
V gene: TRBV12-3/TRBV12-4
clone size: .
J gene: TRBJ1-5
CDR3 protein: CASSGQGAAGPQHF
CDR3 DNA: TGTGCCAGCAGTGGACAGGGGGCCGCCGGGCCCCAGCATTTT

D gene: TRBD1
V gene: TRBV6-4
clone size: .
J gene: TRBJ1-5
CDR3 protein: CASSDSTGESNQPQHF
CDR3 DNA: TGTGCCAGCAGTGACTCGACAGGGGAAAGCAATCAGCCCCAGCATTTT

D gene: TRBD2
V gene: TRBV6-2/TRBV6-3
clone size: .
J gene: TRBJ2-3
CDR3 protein: CASTVGGFINTDTQYF
CDR3 DNA: TGTGCCAGCACGGTGGGGGGGTTTATTAACACAGATACGCAGTATTTT

D gene: TRBD2
V gene: TRBV2
clone size: .
J gene: TRBJ2-7
CDR3 protein: CASQEFLAGGGEQYF
CDR3 DNA: TGTGCCAGCCAAGAGTTCCTAGCGGGAGGTGGAGAGCAGTACTTC

D gene: TRBD1
V gene: TRBV6-5
clone size: .
J gene: TRBJ2-7
CDR3 protein: CASSYSAQGADEQYF
CDR3 DNA: TGTGCCAGCAGTTACTCGGCACAGGGGGCGGACGAGCAGTACTTC

D gene: .
V gene: TRBV7-2
clone size: .
J gene: TRBJ1-3
CDR3 protein: CASSFGRAGNTIYF
CDR3 DNA: TGTGCCAGCAGCTTCGGCAGGGCTGGAAACACCATATATTTT

D gene: .
V gene: TRBV9
clone size: .
J gene: TRBJ1-4
CDR3 protein: CASSGGGRGEKLFF
CDR3 DNA: TGTGCCAGCAGCGGGGGTGGCCGCGGTGAAAAACTGTTTTTT

D gene: .
V gene: TRBV20-1
clone size: .
J gene: TRBJ2-1
CDR3 protein: CSARDWNSYNEQFF
CDR3 DNA: TGCAGTGCTCGGGACTGGAACTCCTACAATGAGCAGTTCTTC

D gene: TRBD1
V gene: TRBV3-1
clone size: few
J gene: TRBJ1-2
CDR3 protein: CASSQANRGLYGYTF
CDR3 DNA: TGTGCCAGCAGCCAAGCGAACAGGGGGCTTTATGGCTACACCTTC

D gene: .
V gene: TRBV6-2/TRBV6-3
clone size: .
J gene: TRBJ1-5
CDR3 protein: CASRRPGGSNQPQHF
CDR3 DNA: TGTGCCAGCAGGCGCCCAGGCGGTAGCAATCAGCCCCAGCATTTT

D gene: TRBD1
V gene: TRBV5-1
clone size: .
J gene: TRBJ2-7
CDR3 protein: CASRQGQGPYEQYF
CDR3 DNA: TGCGCCAGCAGGCAAGGACAGGGACCCTACGAGCAGTACTTC

D gene: TRBD1
V gene: TRBV20-1
clone size: .
J gene: TRBJ2-3
CDR3 protein: CSASDRGSSTDTQYF
CDR3 DNA: TGCAGTGCTTCCGACAGGGGTTCTAGCACAGATACGCAGTATTTT

D gene: .
V gene: TRBV29-1
clone size: .
J gene: TRBJ1-1
CDR3 protein: CSVDMGSPNTEAFF
CDR3 DNA: TGCAGCGTTGATATGGGGAGCCCGAACACTGAAGCTTTCTTT

D gene: TRBD1
V gene: TRBV7-9
clone size: many
J gene: TRBJ1-4
CDR3 protein: CASSWGQVKDEKLFF
CDR3 DNA: TGTGCCAGCAGCTGGGGACAGGTTAAGGATGAAAAACTGTTTTTT

D gene: .
V gene: TRBV5-1
clone size: few
J gene: TRBJ1-1
CDR3 protein: CASSINRAGHTEAFF
CDR3 DNA: TGCGCCAGCAGCATAAATCGGGCAGGGCACACTGAAGCTTTCTTT

D gene: .
V gene: TRBV2
clone size: .
J gene: TRBJ2-3
CDR3 protein: CASSSLHLADTQYF
CDR3 DNA: TGTGCCAGCAGCTCCCTCCACTTGGCAGATACGCAGTATTTT

D gene: TRBD1
V gene: TRBV3-1
clone size: few
J gene: TRBJ2-6
CDR3 protein: CASSRDRVSGANVLTF
CDR3 DNA: TGTGCCAGCAGCCGGGACAGGGTGTCTGGGGCCAACGTCCTGACTTTC

D gene: .
V gene: TRBV2
clone size: few
J gene: TRBJ2-5
CDR3 protein: CASGMQETQYF
CDR3 DNA: TGTGCCAGCGGGATGCAAGAGACCCAGTACTTC

D gene: TRBD2
V gene: TRBV6-2/TRBV6-3
clone size: .
J gene: TRBJ2-5
CDR3 protein: CASRKRLAGDQETQYF
CDR3 DNA: TGTGCCAGCAGGAAGAGACTAGCGGGAGATCAAGAGACCCAGTACTTC

D gene: TRBD1
V gene: TRBV7-9
clone size: .
J gene: TRBJ1-4
CDR3 protein: CASSSNRGLEKLFF
CDR3 DNA: TGTGCCAGCAGCTCCAACAGGGGGCTTGAAAAACTGTTTTTT

D gene: TRBD2
V gene: TRBV4-3
clone size: few
J gene: TRBJ2-3
CDR3 protein: CASSQDLAGGQDTQYF
CDR3 DNA: TGCGCCAGCAGCCAGGACCTAGCGGGGGGTCAAGATACGCAGTATTTT

D gene: TRBD2
V gene: TRBV20-1
clone size: .
J gene: TRBJ2-3
CDR3 protein: CSARPGTSGPRRDTQYF
CDR3 DNA: TGCAGTGCTAGGCCCGGGACTAGCGGCCCCAGGAGAGATACGCAGTATTTT

D gene: TRBD2
V gene: TRBV3-1
clone size: .
J gene: TRBJ2-7
CDR3 protein: CASSQDRLAGGFYEQYF
CDR3 DNA: TGTGCCAGCAGCCAAGATCGTCTAGCGGGGGGATTCTACGAGCAGTACTTC